Given below is one T cell receptor (beta chain) in context. Its antigen is unidentified. CDR1 and CDR2 from the germline V gene are LNHDA and SQIVND (reference sequence). This CDR3 spans 14 amino acids. The ends were cut back, 6 bases at V and 4 bases at J, with 13 bases in the middle. The sample comes from a study of T cell responses to AZD1222 COVID-19 vaccine. Findings and limits, study-wide: Just six or seven AZD1222 recipients tested seropositive at baseline. The breadth and depth of Spike-specific TCRs increased once two AZD1222 doses had been given. Donor demographics were predominantly white British with a female majority; clonal diversity may be underestimated. Reportedly, close to half of spike-specific TCRs are directed against unmutated variant regions.

Here immunoSEQ multiplex PCR was the method, and the copy in TCRdb shows in-frame clones only, minus some. The top ten clones hold about 3% of a sample with 110,000 to 150,000 clones, approximately 86% of them seen once. The V gene is TRBV19, the J gene TRBJ1-5; D is unresolved. The source was peripheral blood, collected on day 0 of AZD1222 vaccination. The sequence derives from an adult in good health. In DNA, the CDR3 is TGTGCCAGTAGGCCGGGCCCCTTAAATCAGCCCCAGCATTTT. Translation gives CASRPGPLNQPQHF.